This is a list of T cell receptor beta chains from one sample in a study of T-cell reconstitution after alpha-beta-depleted transplantation in children. TCRdb used MiXCR to reprocess the PCR reads, holding one entry per CDR3 protein. This table has 200,000 or so distinct CDR3 sequences, approximately 6.3% appearing once. Sequences were derived from PBMCs, sampled before TCRalphabeta/CD19-depleted stem cell transplant. The receptors were sampled from a boy aged 2 to 10 with acute lymphoblastic leukemia, due to receive a stem cell transplant. Each CDR3 is given with its conserved first and last residue. The D gene is left open where the match is weak. Clone size, where shown, is once, few, many, or a class for clones that have expanded.

J,D,size,V,DNA,CDR3
TRBJ2-2,TRBD1,many,TRBV5-1,TGCGCCAGCTGGAACAGGGGCACCGGGGAGCTGTTTTTT,CASWNRGTGELFF
TRBJ2-3,TRBD1,many,TRBV9,TGTGCCAGCAGCCCCGGACAGGGGGCCACAGATACGCAGTATTTT,CASSPGQGATDTQYF
TRBJ1-5,TRBD1,many,TRBV6-5,TGTGCCAGCGCCAGCATTCGACAGGGCCGACAGCCCCAGCATTTT,CASASIRQGRQPQHF
TRBJ2-3,TRBD1,many,TRBV2,TGTGCCAGCAGAGGCGGGACAGGGTCGGGAGATACGCAGTATTTT,CASRGGTGSGDTQYF
TRBJ1-5,.,many,TRBV6-2/TRBV6-3,TGTGCCAGCAATTACCCGGACCGCTATAGCAATCAGCCCCAGCATTTT,CASNYPDRYSNQPQHF
TRBJ1-2,TRBD1,.,TRBV5-1,TGCGCCAGCAGCCCGGGACAGAATCTCAATCGCTATGGCTACACCTTC,CASSPGQNLNRYGYTF
TRBJ2-1,TRBD2,few,TRBV29-1,TGCAGCGTCAAGGGACTAGCGGGAGGGAAAAGCTCCTACAATGAGCAGTTCTTC,CSVKGLAGGKSSYNEQFF
TRBJ2-4,.,many,TRBV7-2,TGTGCCAGCAGCTTACTCGTACGAAACGCGATGTATAACATTCAGTACTTC,CASSLLVRNAMYNIQYF
TRBJ1-4,TRBD1,many,TRBV28,TGTGCCAGCAGTTTAGGAACAGGGGTTGAAAAACTGTTTTTT,CASSLGTGVEKLFF
TRBJ2-1,TRBD2,.,TRBV20-1,TGCAGTGCCACCGTAGGACTAGCGGGACCATATGAGCAGTTCTTC,CSATVGLAGPYEQFF
TRBJ1-6,.,many,TRBV6-5,TGTGCCAGCAGTTACGACAGGAGAGGGGGTTCACCCCTCCACTTT,CASSYDRRGGSPLHF
TRBJ1-2,.,few,TRBV29-1,TGCAGCGTTGATCAGGGGAACTATGGCTACACCTTC,CSVDQGNYGYTF
TRBJ2-1,TRBD1,many,TRBV14,TGTGCCAGCAGCCACCCGGACAGGTTTTCGCAGTTCTTC,CASSHPDRFSQFF
TRBJ2-1,TRBD2,many,TRBV6-4,TGTGCCAGCAGTGACGTGGGACTACCTAACAATGAGCAGTTCTTC,CASSDVGLPNNEQFF
TRBJ2-5,.,.,TRBV20-1,TGCAGTGCTTCCCCTGGCGCGCAGGCTCTGGAGACCCAGTACTTC,CSASPGAQALETQYF
TRBJ2-7,TRBD2,.,TRBV6-2/TRBV6-3,TGTGCCAGCGGGAGGGCCGAGCAGTACTTC,CASGRAEQYF
TRBJ2-1,.,.,TRBV5-6,TGTGCCATGGGCTTGGTTGGGGGCGATGAGCAGTTCTTC,CAMGLVGGDEQFF
TRBJ1-2,TRBD1,few,TRBV20-1,TGCAGTGCTCTACAGGGGGATGGTGGCTACACCTTC,CSALQGDGGYTF
TRBJ2-1,TRBD2,.,TRBV30,TGTGCCTGGAGTGTAGGACTAGCGGATTACAATGAGCAGTTCTTC,CAWSVGLADYNEQFF
TRBJ1-1,TRBD1,many,TRBV7-9,TGTGCCAGCAGCAAGACAACAGGGGCAAACACTGAAGCTTTCTTT,CASSKTTGANTEAFF
TRBJ1-2,TRBD1,.,TRBV7-2,TGTGCCAGCAGGAGACCGGGACAGGGGTATGGCTACACCTTC,CASRRPGQGYGYTF
TRBJ1-2,.,.,TRBV12-3/TRBV12-4,TGTGCCAGCAGTTGGCCAGGCTTAGCTGATTATGGCTACACCTTC,CASSWPGLADYGYTF
TRBJ2-5,.,many,TRBV29-1,TGCAGCGTCGCTACCGGGTTTGGGGAGACCCAGTACTTC,CSVATGFGETQYF
TRBJ1-2,TRBD1,.,TRBV7-2,TGTGCCAGCAGCATCGGGACAGGGCAATGGGACTATGGCTACACCTTC,CASSIGTGQWDYGYTF
TRBJ2-6,.,.,TRBV2,TGTGCCAGCAGTAGCCGGGCCGCGAGAATTAGCTCTGGGGCCAACGTCCTGACTTTC,CASSSRAARISSGANVLTF
TRBJ2-7,TRBD2,many,TRBV6-2/TRBV6-3,TGTGCCATTCGGAGCGGGGGGAGCTCCTACGAGCAGTACTTC,CAIRSGGSSYEQYF
TRBJ2-1,TRBD2,many,TRBV7-9,TGTGCCAGCAGCCGACCTAGGACTAGCGGCAATGAGCAGTTCTTC,CASSRPRTSGNEQFF
TRBJ2-3,TRBD2,many,TRBV5-1,TGCGCCAGCCGCTTAGCCAGGGAGGGAGATACGCAGTATTTT,CASRLAREGDTQYF
TRBJ2-1,.,.,TRBV7-7,TGTGCCAGCAGCTTAGGTACCGCATATGAGCAGTTCTTC,CASSLGTAYEQFF
TRBJ2-5,TRBD2,few,TRBV29-1,TGCAGCGTTTTCGGGACTAGCGGGAGCGAGACCCAGTACTTC,CSVFGTSGSETQYF
TRBJ2-4,.,.,TRBV4-2,TGTGCCAGCAGCTTCGGCGGGACCCTAGCCAAAAACATTCAGTACTTC,CASSFGGTLAKNIQYF
TRBJ2-6,.,.,TRBV7-2,TGTGCCAGCTCCTCAGGGGCCTCTGGGGCCAACGTCCTGACTTTC,CASSSGASGANVLTF
TRBJ1-2,.,.,TRBV29-1,TGCAGCGTTGAAGTGGGTCCCGGGACCGAGAACTATGGCTACACCTTC,CSVEVGPGTENYGYTF
TRBJ1-6,.,few,TRBV28,TGTGCCAGCTACACAGGGCCTTCACCCCTCCACTTT,CASYTGPSPLHF
TRBJ2-6,.,many,TRBV11-2,TGTGCCAGCAGTTTAAAAGGCTCTGGGGCCAACGTCCTGACTTTC,CASSLKGSGANVLTF
TRBJ1-5,.,many,TRBV7-2,TGTGCCAGCAGCTTAGCTCCGGACCGAAATCAGCCCCAGCATTTT,CASSLAPDRNQPQHF
TRBJ2-7,.,.,TRBV7-9,TGTGCCAGCAGTAGGGAGCACTACGAGCAGTACTTC,CASSREHYEQYF
TRBJ2-2,TRBD2,many,TRBV23-1,TGCGCCAGCAGTCCCCCCAGCGGGAGCCACCGGGGAGCTTTTTTT,CASSPPSGSHRGAFF
TRBJ2-2,TRBD2,.,TRBV7-9,TGTGCCAGTCCGACCCCCCGGACTAGCGGAAACACCGGGGAGCTGTTTTTT,CASPTPRTSGNTGELFF
TRBJ2-3,TRBD2,many,TRBV5-4,TGTGCCAGCACCCAAATAGCGGGGTTGACAGATACGCAGTATTTT,CASTQIAGLTDTQYF
TRBJ1-2,.,many,TRBV11-3,TGTGCCAGCAGAAAAGGGGCAGACTATGGCTACACCTTC,CASRKGADYGYTF
TRBJ2-2,TRBD2,.,TRBV12-3/TRBV12-4,TGTGCCAGCAGCCGCCTAGCGGACACCGGGGAGCTGTTTTTT,CASSRLADTGELFF
TRBJ2-1,.,many,TRBV12-3/TRBV12-4,TGTGCCAGCAGTTTATGGACTCGCGGGGTCAATGAGCAGTTCTTC,CASSLWTRGVNEQFF
TRBJ2-1,TRBD2,.,TRBV7-8,TGTGCCAGCAGCTTAGCGAGCGGGGGGGCCGGAAATGAGCAGTTCTTC,CASSLASGGAGNEQFF
TRBJ1-1,.,.,TRBV2,TGTGCCAGCAGCGCAGGGGCGAACACTGAAGCTTTCTTT,CASSAGANTEAFF
TRBJ2-3,.,.,TRBV2,TGTGCCAGCAGTGGGGACGGGGATCGGGGTACGCAGTATTTT,CASSGDGDRGTQYF
TRBJ1-2,TRBD1,few,TRBV7-9,TGTGCCAGCAGCCCCCAGGGGACAGTGGGGCGGGATGGCTACACCTTC,CASSPQGTVGRDGYTF
TRBJ1-2,TRBD1,few,TRBV7-8,TGTGCCAGCAGCCCACAGGGGGCGCTAGCCTATGGCTACACCTTC,CASSPQGALAYGYTF
TRBJ1-2,.,.,TRBV29-1,TGCAGCGAGGGAGACGATAACTATGGCTACACCTTC,CSEGDDNYGYTF
TRBJ1-2,TRBD1,many,TRBV12-3/TRBV12-4,TGTGCCAGCAGTCATGCCCCGGGACAGGGGTTTTTTGGCTACACCTTC,CASSHAPGQGFFGYTF
TRBJ1-1,TRBD1,many,TRBV15,TGTGCCACCAGCGGTCACAGGGGTAACACTGAAGCTTTCTTT,CATSGHRGNTEAFF
TRBJ1-1,.,many,TRBV4-2,TGTGCCAGCAGCCAAGACGGACCTGAAGCTTTCTTT,CASSQDGPEAFF
TRBJ2-7,TRBD2,many,TRBV12-3/TRBV12-4,TGTGCCAGCAGTTTGACTAGCGGTAACGAGCAGTACTTC,CASSLTSGNEQYF
TRBJ2-7,TRBD1,many,TRBV20-1,TGCAGTGTCAGTTCGGGACAGGGCCCTTACGAGCAGTACTTC,CSVSSGQGPYEQYF